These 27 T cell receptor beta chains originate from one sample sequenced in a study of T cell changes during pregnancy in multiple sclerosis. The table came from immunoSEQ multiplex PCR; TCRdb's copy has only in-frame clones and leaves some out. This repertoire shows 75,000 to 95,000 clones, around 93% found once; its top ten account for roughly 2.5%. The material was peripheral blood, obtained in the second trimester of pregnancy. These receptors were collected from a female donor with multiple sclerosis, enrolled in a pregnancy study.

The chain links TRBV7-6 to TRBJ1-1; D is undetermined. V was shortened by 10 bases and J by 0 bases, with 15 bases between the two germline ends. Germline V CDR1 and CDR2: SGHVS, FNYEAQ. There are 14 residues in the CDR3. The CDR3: CATLRTEVNTEAFF. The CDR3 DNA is TGTGCCACTCTCCGGACTGAGGTGAACACTGAAGCTTTCTTT. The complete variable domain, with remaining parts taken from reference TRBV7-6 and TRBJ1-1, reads GAGVSQSPRYKVTKRGQDVALRCDPISGHVSLYWYRQALGQGPEFLTYFNYEAQQDKSGLPNDRFSAERPEGSISTLTIQRTEQRDSAMYRCATLRTEVNTEAFFGQGTRLTVV.

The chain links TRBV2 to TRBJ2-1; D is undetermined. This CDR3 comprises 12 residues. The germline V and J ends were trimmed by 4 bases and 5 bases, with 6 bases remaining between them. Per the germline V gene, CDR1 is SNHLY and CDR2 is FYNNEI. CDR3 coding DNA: TGTGCCAGCAGTGGGCTGAACAATGAGCAGTTCTTC. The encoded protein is CASSGLNNEQFF. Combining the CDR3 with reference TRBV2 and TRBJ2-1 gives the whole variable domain EPEVTQTPSHQVTQMGQEVILRCVPISNHLYFYWYRQILGQKVEFLVSFYNNEISEKSEIFDDQFSVERPDGSNFTLKIRSTKLEDSAMYFCASSGLNNEQFFGPGTRLTVL.

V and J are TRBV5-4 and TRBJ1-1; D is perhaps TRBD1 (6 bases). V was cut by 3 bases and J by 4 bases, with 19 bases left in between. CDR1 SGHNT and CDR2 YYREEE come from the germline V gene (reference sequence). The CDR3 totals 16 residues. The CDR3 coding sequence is TGTGCCAGCAGCTCAAAGAACAGGGCAGAAGGCACTGAAGCTTTCTTT. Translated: CASSSKNRAEGTEAFF.

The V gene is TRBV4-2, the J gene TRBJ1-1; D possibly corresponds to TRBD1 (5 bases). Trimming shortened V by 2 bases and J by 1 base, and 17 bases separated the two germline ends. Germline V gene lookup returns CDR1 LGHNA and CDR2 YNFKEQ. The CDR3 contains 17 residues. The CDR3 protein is CASSQSGTRWANTEAFF. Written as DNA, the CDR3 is TGTGCCAGCAGCCAATCCGGGACTAGATGGGCGAACACTGAAGCTTTCTTT.

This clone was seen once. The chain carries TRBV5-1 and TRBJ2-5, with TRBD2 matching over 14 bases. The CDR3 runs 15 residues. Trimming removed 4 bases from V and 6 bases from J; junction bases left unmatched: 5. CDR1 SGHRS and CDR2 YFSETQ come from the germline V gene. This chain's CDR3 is CASSEGLAGVKTQYF. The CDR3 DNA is TGCGCCAGCAGCGAGGGACTAGCGGGGGTAAAGACCCAGTACTTC.

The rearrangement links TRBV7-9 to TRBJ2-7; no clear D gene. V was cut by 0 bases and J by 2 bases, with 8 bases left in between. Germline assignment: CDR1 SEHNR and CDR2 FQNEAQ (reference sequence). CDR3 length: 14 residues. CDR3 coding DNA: TGTGCCAGCAGCTTAGCCGGCACAGCCTACGAGCAGTACTTC. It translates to CASSLAGTAYEQYF.

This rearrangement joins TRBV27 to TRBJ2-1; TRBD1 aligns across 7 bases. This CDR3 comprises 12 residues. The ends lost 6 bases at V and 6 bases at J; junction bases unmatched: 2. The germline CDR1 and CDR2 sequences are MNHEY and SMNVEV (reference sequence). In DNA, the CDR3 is TGTGCCAGCAGCAGACAGGGCAATGAGCAGTTCTTC. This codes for CASSRQGNEQFF.

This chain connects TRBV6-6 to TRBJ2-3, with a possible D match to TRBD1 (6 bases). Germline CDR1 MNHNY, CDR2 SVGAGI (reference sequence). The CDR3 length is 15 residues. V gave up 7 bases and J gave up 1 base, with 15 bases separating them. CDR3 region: CASKGMDSRTDTQYF. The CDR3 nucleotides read TGTGCCAGCAAGGGGATGGACAGTCGCACAGATACGCAGTATTTT.

CDR3 DNA: TGTGCCAGCAGCCTCAACAGAGACCTGCTTGAAGCTTTCTTT. Translation gives CASSLNRDLLEAFF. The chain recombines TRBV7-2 with TRBJ1-1; D is ambiguous. Germline V gene data show CDR1 as SGHTA and CDR2 as FQGNSA. The CDR3 consists of 14 residues. Trimming stripped 5 bases from V and 7 bases from J, with 17 bases between. Filled out from reference TRBV7-2 and TRBJ1-1, the complete variable domain reads GAGVSQSPSNKVTEKGKDVELRCDPISGHTALYWYRQSLGQGLEFLIYFQGNSAPDKSGLPSDRFSAERTGGSVSTLTIQRTQQEDSAVYLCASSLNRDLLEAFFGQGTRLTVV.

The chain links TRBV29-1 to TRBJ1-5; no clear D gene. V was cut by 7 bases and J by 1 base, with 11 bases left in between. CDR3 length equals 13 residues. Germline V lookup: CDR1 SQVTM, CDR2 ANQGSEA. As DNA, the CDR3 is TGCAGCGCCGGGGATGGGAGCAATCAGCCCCAGCATTTT. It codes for CSAGDGSNQPQHF.

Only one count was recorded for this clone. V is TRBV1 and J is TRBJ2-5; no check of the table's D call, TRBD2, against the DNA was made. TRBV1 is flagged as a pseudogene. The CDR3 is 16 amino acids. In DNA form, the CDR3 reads TGCACCAGCAGCCAAGGAGGACTAGCGGGAGAAGAGACCCAGTACTTC. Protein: CTSSQGGLAGEETQYF.

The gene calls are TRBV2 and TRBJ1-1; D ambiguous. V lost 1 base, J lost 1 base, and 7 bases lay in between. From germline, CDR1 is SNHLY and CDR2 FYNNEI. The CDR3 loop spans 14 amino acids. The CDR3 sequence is CASSEERSNTEAFF. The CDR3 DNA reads TGTGCCAGCAGTGAAGAACGGTCGAACACTGAAGCTTTCTTT.

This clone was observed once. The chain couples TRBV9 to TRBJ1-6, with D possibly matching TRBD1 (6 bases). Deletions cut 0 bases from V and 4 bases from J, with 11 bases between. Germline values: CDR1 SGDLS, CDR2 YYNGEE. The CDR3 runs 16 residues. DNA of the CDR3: TGTGCCAGCAGCGTAGACAGGGAGGGGTATAATTCACCCCTCCACTTT. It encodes CASSVDREGYNSPLHF. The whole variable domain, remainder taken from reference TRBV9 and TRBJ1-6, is DSGVTQTPKHLITATGQRVTLRCSPRSGDLSVYWYQQSLDQGLQFLIQYYNGEERAKGNILERFSAQQFPDLHSELNLSSLELGDSALYFCASSVDREGYNSPLHFGNGTRLTVT.

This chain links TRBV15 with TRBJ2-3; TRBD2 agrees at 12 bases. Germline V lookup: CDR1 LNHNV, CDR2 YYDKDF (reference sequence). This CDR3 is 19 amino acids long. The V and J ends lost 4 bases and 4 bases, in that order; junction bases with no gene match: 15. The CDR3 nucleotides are TGTGCCACCAGCAAGGCGAGGTCTAGCGGGGGGGCCGGCGCAGATACGCAGTATTTT. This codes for CATSKARSSGGAGADTQYF.

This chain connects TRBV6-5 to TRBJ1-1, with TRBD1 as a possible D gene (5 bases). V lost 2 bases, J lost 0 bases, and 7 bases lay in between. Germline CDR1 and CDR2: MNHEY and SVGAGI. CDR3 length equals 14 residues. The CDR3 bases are TGTGCCAGCAGTTACGCAGGGTTGAACACTGAAGCTTTCTTT. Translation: CASSYAGLNTEAFF.

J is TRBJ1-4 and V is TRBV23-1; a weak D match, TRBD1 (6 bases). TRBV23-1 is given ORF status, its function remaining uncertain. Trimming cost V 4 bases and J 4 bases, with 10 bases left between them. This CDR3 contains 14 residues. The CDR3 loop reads CASSRTALNEKLFF. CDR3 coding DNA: TGCGCCAGCAGTCGGACAGCCCTTAATGAAAAACTGTTTTTT.

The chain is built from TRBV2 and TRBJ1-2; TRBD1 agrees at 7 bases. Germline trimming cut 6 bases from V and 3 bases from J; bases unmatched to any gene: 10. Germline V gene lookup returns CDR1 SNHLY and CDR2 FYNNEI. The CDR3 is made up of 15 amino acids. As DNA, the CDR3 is TGTGCCAGCAGGGGAACCGGGACAGCCTACTATGGCTACACCTTC. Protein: CASRGTGTAYYGYTF.

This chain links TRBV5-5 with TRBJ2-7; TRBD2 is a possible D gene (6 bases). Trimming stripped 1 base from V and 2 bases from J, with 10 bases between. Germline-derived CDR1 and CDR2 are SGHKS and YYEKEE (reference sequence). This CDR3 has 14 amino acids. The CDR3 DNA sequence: TGTGCCAGCAGCTTGTTGCGGGATGCCTACGAGCAGTACTTC. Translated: CASSLLRDAYEQYF.

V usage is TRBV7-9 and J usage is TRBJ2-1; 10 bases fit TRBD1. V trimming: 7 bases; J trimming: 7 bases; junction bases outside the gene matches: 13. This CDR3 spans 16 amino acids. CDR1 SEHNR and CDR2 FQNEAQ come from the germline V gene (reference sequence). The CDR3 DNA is TGTGCCAGCACCCGCGGACAGGGGGGTTTCAGGAATGAGCAGTTCTTC. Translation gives CASTRGQGGFRNEQFF. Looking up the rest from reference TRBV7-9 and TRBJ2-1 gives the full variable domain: DTGVSQNPRHKITKRGQNVTFRCDPISEHNRLYWYRQTLGQGPEFLTYFQNEAQLEKSRLLSDRFSAERPKGSFSTLEIQRTEQGDSAMYLCASTRGQGGFRNEQFFGPGTRLTVL.

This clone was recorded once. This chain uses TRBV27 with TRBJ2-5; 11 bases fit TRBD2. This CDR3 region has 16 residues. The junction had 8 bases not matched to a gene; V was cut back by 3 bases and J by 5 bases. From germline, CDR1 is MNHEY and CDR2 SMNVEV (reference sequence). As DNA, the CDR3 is TGTGCCAGCAGTTTGGAGGCTAGCGGGGGGATGGAGACCCAGTACTTC. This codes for CASSLEASGGMETQYF.

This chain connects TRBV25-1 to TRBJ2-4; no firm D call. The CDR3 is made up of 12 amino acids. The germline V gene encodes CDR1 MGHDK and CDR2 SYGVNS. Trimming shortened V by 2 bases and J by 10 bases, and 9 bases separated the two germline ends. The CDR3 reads CASSEVVVIQYF. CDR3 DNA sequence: TGTGCCAGCAGTGAAGTAGTGGTTATTCAGTACTTC. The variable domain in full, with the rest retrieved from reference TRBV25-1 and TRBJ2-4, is EADIYQTPRYLVIGTGKKITLECSQTMGHDKMYWYQQDPGMELHLIHYSYGVNSTEKGDLSSESTVSRIRTEHFPLTLESARPSHTSQYLCASSEVVVIQYFGAGTRLSVL.

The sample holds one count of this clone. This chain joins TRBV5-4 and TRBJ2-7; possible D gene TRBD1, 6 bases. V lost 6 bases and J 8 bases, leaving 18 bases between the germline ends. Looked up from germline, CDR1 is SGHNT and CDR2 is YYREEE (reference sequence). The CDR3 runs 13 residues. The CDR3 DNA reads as TGTGCCAGCAACCAGCCCACAGGGTTGCAGCAGTACTTC. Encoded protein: CASNQPTGLQQYF.

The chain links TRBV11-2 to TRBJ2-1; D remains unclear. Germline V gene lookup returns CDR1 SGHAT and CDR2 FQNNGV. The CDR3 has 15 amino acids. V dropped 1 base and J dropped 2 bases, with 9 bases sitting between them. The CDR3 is CASSLGAHPYNEQFF. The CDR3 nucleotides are TGTGCCAGCAGCTTAGGGGCTCACCCCTACAATGAGCAGTTCTTC. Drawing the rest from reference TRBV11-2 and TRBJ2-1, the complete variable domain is EAGVAQSPRYKIIEKRQSVAFWCNPISGHATLYWYQQILGQGPKLLIQFQNNGVVDDSQLPKDRFSAERLKGVDSTLKIQPAKLEDSAVYLCASSLGAHPYNEQFFGPGTRLTVL.

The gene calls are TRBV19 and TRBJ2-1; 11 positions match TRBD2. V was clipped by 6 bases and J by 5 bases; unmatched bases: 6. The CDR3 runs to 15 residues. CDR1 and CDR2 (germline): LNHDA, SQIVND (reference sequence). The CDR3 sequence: CASRELAGVDNEQFF. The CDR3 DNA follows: TGTGCCAGTAGGGAACTAGCGGGGGTGGACAATGAGCAGTTCTTC.

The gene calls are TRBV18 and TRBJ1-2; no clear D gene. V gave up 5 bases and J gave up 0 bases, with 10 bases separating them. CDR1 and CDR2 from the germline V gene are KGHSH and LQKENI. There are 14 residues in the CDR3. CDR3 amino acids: CASSEVAANYGYTF. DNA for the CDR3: TGTGCCAGCTCAGAGGTGGCTGCTAACTATGGCTACACCTTC.

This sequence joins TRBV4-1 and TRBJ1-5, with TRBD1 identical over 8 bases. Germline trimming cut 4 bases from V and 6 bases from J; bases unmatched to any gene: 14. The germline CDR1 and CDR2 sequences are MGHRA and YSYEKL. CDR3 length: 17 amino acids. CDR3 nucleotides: TGCGCCAGCAGCCTGTTCATCGGACAGGGCGAGGGTCAGCCCCAGCATTTT. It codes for CASSLFIGQGEGQPQHF.

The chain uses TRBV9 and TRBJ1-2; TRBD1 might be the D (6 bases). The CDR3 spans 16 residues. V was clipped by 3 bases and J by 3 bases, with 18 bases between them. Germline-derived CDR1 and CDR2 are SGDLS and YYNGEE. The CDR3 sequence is CASSGGGGGGDYGYTF. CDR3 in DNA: TGTGCCAGCAGCGGAGGGGGAGGGGGGGGAGACTATGGCTACACCTTC.